The TCR beta chain under discussion was sequenced for a study of chemoradiotherapy in HPV16-positive cancers. Libraries were prepared by immunoSEQ multiplex PCR; TCRdb keeps only in-frame clonotypes and omits some of them. The repertoire has approximately 12,000 clones, about 88% of them found once; the top ten carry 4.5% to 6.5%. The V gene lost 3 bases and the J gene lost 0 bases, with 12 bases spanning the gap. From germline, CDR1 is MNHNS and CDR2 SASEGT. This CDR3 has 16 residues. The sample was blood, taken from a patient who underwent chemoradiotherapy. The sequence derives from a human donor with HPV-associated anogenital cancer. J is TRBJ1-5 and V is TRBV6-1, with D uncertain. DNA of the CDR3: TGTGCCAGCAGTGAGGTGCCCAATTTTAGCAATCAGCCCCAGCATTTT. This gives the protein CASSEVPNFSNQPQHF.